These 23 T cell receptor beta chains share one sample of origin, sequenced in a study of TIL therapy for anti-PD-1-resistant metastatic lung cancer. Time point here: pre-treatment sample, taken before nivolumab and TIL therapy. Sequencing used immunoSEQ v3. The protocol was immunoSEQ multiplex PCR, while the TCRdb copy is restricted to in-frame clones and leaves out a portion. The sample gives roughly 60,000 clones, around 86% of which show up once; just over 2.5% is in the top ten. The starting material was blood, obtained at baseline. These receptors originate from a person between 25 and 80 years old with non-small cell lung cancer.

The table lists this clone with a count of one. The chain joins TRBV30 to TRBJ2-7; D is undetermined. Trimming left V 2 bases short and J 3 bases short, with 8 bases between. The CDR3 sequence is 12 residues long. Germline lookup yields CDR1 GTSNPN and CDR2 SVGIG (reference sequence). The CDR3 nucleotides are TGTGCCTGGAGTTCTTCCGGCTACGAGCAGTACTTC. Translating gives CAWSSSGYEQYF.

The rearrangement links TRBV24-1 to TRBJ2-2, with 7 bases aligning to TRBD1. V shed 0 bases and J 3 bases; nucleotides not matched to a gene: 3. The CDR3 length is 16 residues. CDR1 and CDR2 from the germline V gene are KGHDR and SFDVKD. The CDR3 is CATSDLGDSHTGELFF. CDR3 DNA sequence: TGTGCCACCAGTGATTTGGGGGACAGTCACACCGGGGAGCTGTTTTTT.

This clone has only a few counts. CDR3 loop: CASSGQRNTEAFF. The CDR3 DNA reads as TGTGCCAGCAGCGGACAGAGGAACACTGAAGCTTTCTTT. The chain combines TRBV2 with TRBJ1-1, with D possibly being TRBD1 (6 bases). Germline CDR1 is SNHLY and CDR2 is FYNNEI. The germline V and J ends were trimmed by 6 bases and 1 base, with 9 bases remaining between them. The CDR3 is 13 residues long.

V and J are TRBV12-3 or TRBV12-4 and TRBJ1-1; weak D call: TRBD1 (5 bases). Trimming pared 6 bases from V and 5 bases from J, leaving 10 bases between. The CDR3 runs to 12 residues. CDR3 DNA: TGTGCCAGCAGGGGGCAATATACTGAAGCTTTCTTT. This translates into CASRGQYTEAFF.

The rearrangement links TRBV9 to TRBJ2-3; D tentatively reads TRBD1 or TRBD2 (5 bases each). Germline CDR1 SGDLS, CDR2 YYNGEE. Trimming left V 3 bases short and J 8 bases short, with 13 bases between. The CDR3 spans 13 residues. CDR3 sequence: CASSADSGPTQYF. DNA of the CDR3: TGTGCCAGCAGCGCCGACTCGGGGCCTACGCAGTATTTT.

The V and J genes are TRBV5-6 and TRBJ1-2; D is unresolved. CDR1 and CDR2 from the germline V gene are SGHDT and YYEEEE. Trimming shortened V by 0 bases and J by 5 bases, and 17 bases separated the two germline ends. This CDR3 region has 16 residues. The CDR3 protein is CASSLVSAPSIYGYTF. The CDR3 DNA reads as TGTGCCAGCAGCTTGGTCTCGGCCCCATCTATATATGGCTACACCTTC.

A few counts support this clone. The chain combines TRBV6-1 with TRBJ1-6; TRBD1 matches 9 bases. The V gene end was trimmed by 1 base and the J gene end by 6 bases; junction bases not matched to a gene: 1. The CDR3 is 15 residues long. Germline lookup yields CDR1 MNHNS and CDR2 SASEGT. The CDR3 sequence is CASSEEQGANSPLHF. CDR3 bases: TGTGCCAGCAGTGAAGAACAGGGGGCTAATTCACCCCTCCACTTT.

V usage is TRBV7-2 and J usage is TRBJ1-4, with 12 positions matching TRBD1. This CDR3 comprises 17 residues. Looked up from germline, CDR1 is SGHTA and CDR2 is FQGNSA. The V segment lost 6 bases and the J segment 3 bases; nucleotides outside the gene matches: 8. The CDR3, as DNA: TGTGCCAGCAGTGGGACAGGGGGCCGGTTGGCTAATGAAAAACTGTTTTTT. Translation: CASSGTGGRLANEKLFF. Together with reference TRBV7-2 and TRBJ1-4, the CDR3 gives the full variable domain: GAGVSQSPSNKVTEKGKDVELRCDPISGHTALYWYRQSLGQGLEFLIYFQGNSAPDKSGLPSDRFSAERTGGSVSTLTIQRTQQEDSAVYLCASSGTGGRLANEKLFFGSGTQLSVL.

The chain recombines TRBV2 with TRBJ1-2; D is ambiguous. Trimming pared 6 bases from V and 3 bases from J, leaving 8 bases between. This CDR3 spans 12 amino acids. From germline, CDR1 is SNHLY and CDR2 FYNNEI. Here the CDR3 reads CASRDGDYGYTF. CDR3 nucleotides: TGTGCCAGCAGGGACGGTGACTATGGCTACACCTTC.

The chain couples TRBV5-6 to TRBJ2-1; 11 bases are a match to TRBD2. The CDR3 extends over 19 amino acids. The germline CDR1 and CDR2 sequences are SGHDT and YYEEEE. J lost 5 bases, V lost 2 bases, and 15 bases had no gene match. CDR3 in amino acids: CASSFLAASGRMGNNEQFF. The CDR3 DNA reads TGTGCCAGCAGCTTCTTGGCGGCTAGCGGGAGGATGGGAAACAATGAGCAGTTCTTC. Supplemented by reference TRBV5-6 and TRBJ2-1, the full variable domain reads DAGVTQSPTHLIKTRGQQVTLRCSPKSGHDTVSWYQQALGQGPQFIFQYYEEEERQRGNFPDRFSGHQFPNYSSELNVNALLLGDSALYLCASSFLAASGRMGNNEQFFGPGTRLTVL.

The chain combines TRBV10-3 with TRBJ1-4; 9 nucleotides line up with TRBD1. The CDR3 extends over 13 amino acids. The V gene's germline CDR1 is ENHRY and CDR2 SYGVKD. Losses at the gene ends were 8 bases for V and 6 bases for J; bases not matched to a gene: 4. CDR3 in amino acids: CAIRDRVDEKLFF. The CDR3 DNA is TGTGCCATCCGGGACAGGGTGGATGAAAAACTGTTTTTT.

The chain joins TRBV5-1 to TRBJ2-3; D might be TRBD2 (6 bases). Germline values: CDR1 SGHRS, CDR2 YFSETQ. Trimming took off 5 bases at V and 0 bases at J, with 13 bases between the two ends. The CDR3 is 15 amino acids. CDR3 protein: CASRESGSSTDTQYF. In DNA, the CDR3 is TGCGCCAGCAGGGAGAGCGGGTCTAGCACAGATACGCAGTATTTT.

The J gene is TRBJ2-3, the V gene TRBV30; 7 bases match TRBD1. With V trimmed by 2 bases and J by 10 bases, 3 bases remained unmatched. Germline V gene sequence: CDR1 GTSNPN, CDR2 SVGIG (reference sequence). The CDR3 is 11 residues long. This CDR3 reads CAWSTGASQYF. The CDR3 DNA sequence: TGTGCCTGGAGTACAGGGGCGTCGCAGTATTTT.

The gene calls are TRBV7-2 and TRBJ1-4; D possibly corresponds to TRBD1 (5 bases). Trimming pared 5 bases from V and 0 bases from J, leaving 10 bases between. The CDR3 runs 15 residues. Per germline, CDR1 SGHTA and CDR2 FQGNSA. CDR3 sequence: CASSPTGATNEKLFF. For the CDR3, the DNA is TGTGCCAGCAGCCCCACGGGGGCAACTAATGAAAAACTGTTTTTT.

This rearrangement joins TRBV10-3 to TRBJ2-5; D unclear. The germline V and J ends were trimmed by 3 bases and 3 bases, with 8 bases remaining between them. The V gene's germline CDR1 is ENHRY and CDR2 SYGVKD. The CDR3 consists of 13 residues. The CDR3 spells CAISERGEETQYF. In nucleotides, the CDR3 is TGTGCCATCAGTGAACGTGGTGAAGAGACCCAGTACTTC.

The rearrangement links TRBV18 to TRBJ2-1; 9 nucleotides line up with TRBD2. Germline V gives CDR1 KGHSH, CDR2 LQKENI. V gave up 2 bases and J gave up 7 bases; unmatched junction bases: 6. The CDR3 extends over 15 amino acids. The CDR3 DNA sequence: TGTGCCAGCTCACCAGGCGGGAGGGCGAAAAATGAGCAGTTCTTC. Translation gives CASSPGGRAKNEQFF.

The chain combines TRBV6-5 with TRBJ2-1; 8 nucleotides line up with TRBD2. V was clipped by 2 bases and J by 0 bases; unmatched bases: 3. The CDR3 consists of 16 residues. Germline CDR1 MNHEY, CDR2 SVGAGI. This CDR3 reads CASSYIGTSSYNEQFF. The DNA for the CDR3 is TGTGCCAGCAGTTACATAGGGACTAGCTCCTACAATGAGCAGTTCTTC.

The count of this clone is one. V and J are TRBV10-3 and TRBJ2-7; 12 bases map to TRBD2. This CDR3 region has 15 residues. With V trimmed by 3 bases and J by 0 bases, 0 bases remained unmatched. CDR1 is ENHRY and CDR2 is SYGVKD in the germline V gene. The chain's CDR3 is CAISELAGGSYEQYF. The CDR3 DNA is TGTGCCATCAGTGAACTAGCGGGAGGCTCCTACGAGCAGTACTTC.

The V call is TRBV18, the J call TRBJ1-1; D is ambiguous. Trimming cost V 1 base and J 1 base, with 10 bases left between them. The CDR3 is 15 residues long. CDR1 is KGHSH and CDR2 is LQKENI in the germline V gene. The CDR3 sequence: CASSPRTVRNTEAFF. CDR3 bases: TGTGCCAGCTCACCACGGACGGTGAGGAACACTGAAGCTTTCTTT.

The V gene is TRBV6-4, the J gene TRBJ2-3; 13 bases match TRBD2. Germline V lookup: CDR1 MRHNA, CDR2 SNTAGT. The length of the CDR3 is 19 residues. With V trimmed by 6 bases and J by 5 bases, 17 bases remained unmatched. The CDR3 region has the DNA TGTGCCAGCAGCCAATCTTATACTAGCGGGAGGGCCTTGGAAGATACGCAGTATTTT. This encodes CASSQSYTSGRALEDTQYF.

The genes are TRBV19 and TRBJ2-1, with 9 bases matching TRBD2. CDR3 length equals 18 residues. V lost 5 bases, J lost 7 bases, and 18 bases stayed unmatched. CDR1 and CDR2 from the germline V gene are LNHDA and SQIVND (reference sequence). The CDR3 spells CASSATPSLAGMRNEQFF. As DNA, the CDR3 is TGTGCCAGTAGTGCAACGCCGTCGCTAGCGGGAATGAGGAATGAGCAGTTCTTC.

There are a few counts of this clone. The chain uses TRBV15 and TRBJ1-6, with D maybe TRBD1 (5 bases). CDR3 length: 15 amino acids. The V end lost 0 bases, the J end lost 9 bases, and 12 bases lay between the germline ends. Germline CDR1 and CDR2: LNHNV and YYDKDF (reference sequence). CDR3 bases: TGTGCCACCAGCAGAGATCGCCAGGGAGGTTCACCCCTCCACTTT. Translated: CATSRDRQGGSPLHF.

V gene TRBV6-1 combines with J gene TRBJ1-6; D is unclear. The CDR3 has 15 residues. Germline CDR1 is MNHNS and CDR2 is SASEGT. The ends were cut back, 2 bases at V and 1 base at J, with 6 bases in the middle. The CDR3 region has the DNA TGTGCCAGCAGTGAAACCTGGTCCTATAATTCACCCCTCCACTTT. It translates to CASSETWSYNSPLHF.